Listed below are T cell receptor beta chains from one sample, sequenced in a study of cytomegalovirus exposure and HLA in healthy donors. Profiled with immunoSEQ multiplex PCR; TCRdb holds only in-frame clones, not every one. The sample has roughly 98,000 clones, about 80% seen once; the top ten hold 2% to 2.5%. The sequenced material came from PBMCs. These receptors were collected from a man aged 35 to 55 in good health and CMV-seronegative. Each CDR3 is given with its conserved first and last residue. Each record gives: D gene, clone size, J gene, V gene, CDR3 protein, CDR3 DNA. D genes are given only for firm matches. Clone size is given for some rows only: seen once, a few or many times, or a class if the clone is expanded.

d_gene: NA; abundance: once; j_gene: TRBJ2-4; v_gene: TRBV28; CDR3aa: CASRQALMAKNIQYF; CDR3nt: TGTGCCAGCAGACAGGCTCTTATGGCCAAAAACATTCAGTACTTC
d_gene: NA; abundance: NA; j_gene: TRBJ1-4; v_gene: TRBV27; CDR3aa: CASRGAWGSREKLFF; CDR3nt: TGTGCCAGCAGGGGGGCGTGGGGTTCTAGGGAAAAACTGTTTTTT
d_gene: TRBD2; abundance: NA; j_gene: TRBJ2-5; v_gene: TRBV7-8; CDR3aa: CASSFQGAGGFTGETQYF; CDR3nt: TGTGCCAGCAGCTTTCAAGGGGCGGGGGGGTTCACAGGGGAGACCCAGTACTTC
d_gene: NA; abundance: NA; j_gene: TRBJ2-5; v_gene: TRBV5-6; CDR3aa: CASGEVGGTQYF; CDR3nt: TGTGCCAGCGGAGAGGTAGGCGGGACCCAGTACTTC
d_gene: NA; abundance: NA; j_gene: TRBJ1-4; v_gene: TRBV7-2; CDR3aa: CASSSRDTTEKLFF; CDR3nt: TGTGCCAGCAGCTCCCGGGACACTACTGAAAAACTGTTTTTT
d_gene: TRBD1; abundance: NA; j_gene: TRBJ2-1; v_gene: TRBV30; CDR3aa: CAWSAGGEQFF; CDR3nt: TGTGCCTGGAGTGCAGGGGGCGAGCAGTTCTTC
d_gene: TRBD1; abundance: NA; j_gene: TRBJ1-4; v_gene: TRBV7-9; CDR3aa: CSSSAGQGGTNEKLFF; CDR3nt: TGTTCCAGCAGCGCGGGACAGGGGGGAACTAATGAAAAACTGTTTTTT
d_gene: TRBD1; abundance: NA; j_gene: TRBJ1-2; v_gene: TRBV5-6; CDR3aa: CASSRDRESQDYGYTF; CDR3nt: TGTGCCAGCAGTCGGGACAGGGAATCACAGGACTATGGCTACACCTTC
d_gene: NA; abundance: NA; j_gene: TRBJ1-4; v_gene: TRBV12-2; CDR3aa: CASRFPGQRGEKLFF; CDR3nt: TGTGCAAGTCGCTTCCCGGGACAGCGAGGAGAAAAACTGTTTTTT
d_gene: NA; abundance: NA; j_gene: TRBJ2-2; v_gene: TRBV7-2; CDR3aa: CASSLKTGRTGELFF; CDR3nt: TGTGCCAGCAGCTTAAAAACAGGGCGGACCGGGGAGCTGTTTTTT
d_gene: TRBD2; abundance: NA; j_gene: TRBJ2-7; v_gene: TRBV6-5; CDR3aa: CASSVSGIFDEQYF; CDR3nt: TGTGCCAGCAGTGTTAGCGGGATCTTCGACGAGCAGTACTTC
d_gene: NA; abundance: NA; j_gene: TRBJ2-1; v_gene: TRBV30; CDR3aa: CAWTSDGAWGEQFF; CDR3nt: TGTGCCTGGACCTCCGATGGGGCCTGGGGTGAGCAGTTCTTC
d_gene: TRBD1; abundance: NA; j_gene: TRBJ1-6; v_gene: TRBV9; CDR3aa: CASSPTGRHNSPLHF; CDR3nt: TGTGCCAGCAGCCCGACAGGGAGACATAATTCACCCCTCCACTTT
d_gene: TRBD1; abundance: NA; j_gene: TRBJ1-2; v_gene: TRBV5-1; CDR3aa: CASSSRPPGQGLNYGYTF; CDR3nt: TGCGCCAGCAGCTCTCGTCCCCCGGGACAGGGTCTTAACTATGGCTACACCTTC
d_gene: NA; abundance: NA; j_gene: TRBJ2-3; v_gene: TRBV13; CDR3aa: CASSLTADAQYF; CDR3nt: TGTGCCAGCAGCTTAACAGCAGATGCGCAGTATTTT
d_gene: TRBD1; abundance: once; j_gene: TRBJ1-4; v_gene: TRBV18; CDR3aa: CASSPSRTGSRATNEKLFF; CDR3nt: TGTGCCAGCTCACCTTCCCGGACAGGGTCCCGGGCAACTAATGAAAAACTGTTTTTT
d_gene: NA; abundance: NA; j_gene: TRBJ2-7; v_gene: TRBV28; CDR3aa: CASFRDQYEQYF; CDR3nt: TGTGCCTCTTTCCGGGATCAATACGAGCAGTACTTC
d_gene: NA; abundance: NA; j_gene: TRBJ2-1; v_gene: TRBV9; CDR3aa: CASSVVAEDSGKGEQFF; CDR3nt: TGTGCCAGCAGCGTAGTCGCTGAGGACAGCGGAAAGGGAGAGCAGTTCTTC
d_gene: NA; abundance: NA; j_gene: TRBJ2-3; v_gene: TRBV7-6; CDR3aa: CASSLRAGVGTDTQYF; CDR3nt: TGTGCCAGCAGCTTACGGGCAGGGGTGGGCACAGATACGCAGTATTTT
d_gene: TRBD2; abundance: NA; j_gene: TRBJ2-3; v_gene: TRBV29-1; CDR3aa: CSTRTSGGAGDTQYF; CDR3nt: TGCAGCACCAGGACTAGCGGGGGGGCGGGAGATACGCAGTATTTT
d_gene: NA; abundance: NA; j_gene: TRBJ1-1; v_gene: TRBV30; CDR3aa: CAWSRDTEAFF; CDR3nt: TGTGCCTGGAGTCGGGACACTGAAGCTTTCTTT
d_gene: TRBD2; abundance: NA; j_gene: TRBJ2-7; v_gene: TRBV7-2; CDR3aa: CASSPGLGSSYEQYF; CDR3nt: TGTGCCAGCAGCCCGGGACTAGGTTCCTCCTACGAGCAGTACTTC
d_gene: NA; abundance: few; j_gene: TRBJ1-4; v_gene: TRBV28; CDR3aa: CASSLRGTYREKLFF; CDR3nt: TGTGCCAGCAGTTTAAGGGGCACTTATCGCGAAAAACTGTTTTTT
d_gene: NA; abundance: few; j_gene: TRBJ1-2; v_gene: TRBV5-1; CDR3aa: CASSFGGAQAGYTF; CDR3nt: TGCGCCAGCAGCTTTGGAGGAGCTCAAGCTGGCTACACCTTC
d_gene: NA; abundance: NA; j_gene: TRBJ2-2; v_gene: TRBV7-2; CDR3aa: CAHRKDTGELFF; CDR3nt: TGTGCTCACAGGAAGGACACCGGGGAGCTGTTTTTT
d_gene: NA; abundance: NA; j_gene: TRBJ1-5; v_gene: TRBV2; CDR3aa: CASSGQGSHNQPQHF; CDR3nt: TGTGCCAGCAGTGGTCAGGGGAGTCACAATCAGCCCCAGCATTTT
d_gene: TRBD2; abundance: NA; j_gene: TRBJ2-5; v_gene: TRBV5-1; CDR3aa: CASSPLAGTETQYF; CDR3nt: TGCGCCAGCAGTCCCTTAGCGGGAACGGAGACCCAGTACTTC
d_gene: NA; abundance: NA; j_gene: TRBJ2-3; v_gene: TRBV7-9; CDR3aa: CSSSLVRLDRSDTQYF; CDR3nt: TGTTCCAGCAGCTTAGTCCGACTAGATAGATCAGATACGCAGTATTTT
d_gene: NA; abundance: NA; j_gene: TRBJ2-2; v_gene: TRBV11-2; CDR3aa: CASSLERGTGELFF; CDR3nt: TGTGCCAGCAGCTTAGAACGGGGAACCGGGGAGCTGTTTTTT
d_gene: TRBD1; abundance: NA; j_gene: TRBJ2-1; v_gene: TRBV5-4; CDR3aa: CASSERQGAIGEQFF; CDR3nt: TGTGCCAGCAGCGAAAGACAGGGGGCGATCGGTGAGCAGTTCTTC
d_gene: NA; abundance: NA; j_gene: TRBJ2-3; v_gene: TRBV6-4; CDR3aa: CASSDGGAGNTQYF; CDR3nt: TGTGCCAGCAGTGACGGCGGGGCAGGCAATACGCAGTATTTT
d_gene: NA; abundance: NA; j_gene: TRBJ2-7; v_gene: TRBV18; CDR3aa: CASSPLSGQGSYEQYF; CDR3nt: TGTGCCAGCTCACCACTATCCGGGCAGGGTTCCTACGAGCAGTACTTC
d_gene: NA; abundance: NA; j_gene: TRBJ2-7; v_gene: TRBV9; CDR3aa: CASSVGRSSCEQYF; CDR3nt: TGTGCCAGCAGCGTAGGGAGGAGCTCCTGCGAGCAGTACTTC
d_gene: NA; abundance: NA; j_gene: TRBJ1-5; v_gene: TRBV28; CDR3aa: CARFPGLRTYSNQPQHF; CDR3nt: TGTGCCAGGTTCCCGGGACTTAGGACGTATAGCAATCAGCCCCAGCATTTT
d_gene: NA; abundance: NA; j_gene: TRBJ1-2; v_gene: TRBV5-1; CDR3aa: CASSPLGDSFYGYTF; CDR3nt: TGCGCCAGCAGCCCCTTAGGAGACAGTTTCTATGGCTACACCTTC
d_gene: NA; abundance: NA; j_gene: TRBJ1-5; v_gene: TRBV10-1; CDR3aa: CASTSGGRIEEPQHF; CDR3nt: TGCGCCAGCACCTCGGGGGGTAGGATTGAAGAGCCCCAGCATTTT
d_gene: NA; abundance: NA; j_gene: TRBJ1-1; v_gene: TRBV7-6; CDR3aa: CASSPQGPNTEAFF; CDR3nt: TGTGCCAGCAGCCCACAGGGCCCGAACACTGAAGCTTTCTTT
d_gene: NA; abundance: once; j_gene: TRBJ1-1; v_gene: TRBV18; CDR3aa: CASSPPGRSTLEAFF; CDR3nt: TGTGCCAGCTCCCCCCCCGGTAGGTCCACACTAGAAGCTTTCTTT
d_gene: NA; abundance: NA; j_gene: TRBJ2-2; v_gene: TRBV5-4; CDR3aa: CASSLDPGFGTGELFF; CDR3nt: TGTGCCAGCAGCTTGGACCCCGGGTTCGGCACCGGGGAGCTGTTTTTT
d_gene: TRBD1; abundance: NA; j_gene: TRBJ1-4; v_gene: TRBV5-6; CDR3aa: CASSSWGTGQNEKLFF; CDR3nt: TGTGCCAGCAGCTCATGGGGGACAGGGCAAAATGAAAAACTGTTTTTT
d_gene: TRBD2; abundance: NA; j_gene: TRBJ2-1; v_gene: TRBV10-3; CDR3aa: CAISASSGDNNEQFF; CDR3nt: TGTGCCATCAGTGCAAGTAGCGGGGACAACAATGAGCAGTTCTTC
d_gene: NA; abundance: NA; j_gene: TRBJ2-2; v_gene: TRBV11-2; CDR3aa: CASSTSATVTGELFF; CDR3nt: TGTGCCAGCAGCACCTCCGCGACAGTGACCGGGGAGCTGTTTTTT
d_gene: TRBD1; abundance: NA; j_gene: TRBJ2-7; v_gene: TRBV9; CDR3aa: CASSEGGQGYEQYF; CDR3nt: TGTGCCAGCAGCGAGGGGGGACAGGGTTACGAGCAGTACTTC
d_gene: TRBD1; abundance: NA; j_gene: TRBJ1-6; v_gene: TRBV27; CDR3aa: CASSLRRGQGVYNSPLHF; CDR3nt: TGTGCCAGCAGTCTCCGCCGTGGACAGGGTGTTTATAATTCACCCCTCCACTTT
d_gene: NA; abundance: NA; j_gene: TRBJ1-2; v_gene: TRBV28; CDR3aa: CATGGGDYGYTF; CDR3nt: TGTGCCACCGGGGGGGGCGACTATGGCTACACCTTC
d_gene: TRBD2; abundance: NA; j_gene: TRBJ2-1; v_gene: TRBV27; CDR3aa: CASSLFFRVGGREGYNEQFF; CDR3nt: TGTGCCAGCAGTCTCTTTTTCAGGGTAGGCGGGAGAGAGGGTTACAATGAGCAGTTCTTC
d_gene: NA; abundance: NA; j_gene: TRBJ1-1; v_gene: TRBV30; CDR3aa: CAWMRFRDSITEAFF; CDR3nt: TGTGCCTGGATGAGATTTAGGGACTCAATCACTGAAGCTTTCTTT
d_gene: TRBD2; abundance: NA; j_gene: TRBJ2-3; v_gene: TRBV27; CDR3aa: CASKRLAGGTDTQYF; CDR3nt: TGTGCCAGCAAAAGGCTAGCGGGGGGGACAGATACGCAGTATTTT
d_gene: TRBD2; abundance: NA; j_gene: TRBJ2-4; v_gene: TRBV11-2; CDR3aa: CASSFTTSGGLGGIQYF; CDR3nt: TGTGCCAGCAGCTTCACCACTAGCGGGGGGCTGGGGGGCATTCAGTACTTC
d_gene: TRBD1; abundance: NA; j_gene: TRBJ2-1; v_gene: TRBV14; CDR3aa: CASSQMVGTGSFYNEQFF; CDR3nt: TGTGCCAGCAGTCAGATGGTCGGGACAGGGTCATTCTACAATGAGCAGTTCTTC
d_gene: NA; abundance: NA; j_gene: TRBJ1-4; v_gene: TRBV30; CDR3aa: CAWSVLSGTLGEKLFF; CDR3nt: TGTGCCTGGAGTGTACTATCCGGGACTTTGGGTGAAAAACTGTTTTTT
d_gene: NA; abundance: NA; j_gene: TRBJ1-5; v_gene: TRBV30; CDR3aa: CAWSPWLGNQPQHF; CDR3nt: TGTGCCTGGAGCCCTTGGCTAGGCAATCAGCCCCAGCATTTT
d_gene: NA; abundance: few; j_gene: TRBJ2-5; v_gene: TRBV6-1; CDR3aa: CASRSRLQETQYF; CDR3nt: TGTGCCAGCAGGAGCAGACTACAAGAGACCCAGTACTTC
d_gene: NA; abundance: NA; j_gene: TRBJ1-5; v_gene: TRBV5-6; CDR3aa: CASSLGRVSQPQHF; CDR3nt: TGTGCCAGCAGCTTGGGGAGGGTAAGTCAGCCCCAGCATTTT
d_gene: NA; abundance: NA; j_gene: TRBJ2-5; v_gene: TRBV28; CDR3aa: CASNERGGETQYF; CDR3nt: TGTGCCAGCAATGAACGGGGTGGAGAGACCCAGTACTTC